A single sample gave rise to the 5 T cell receptor beta chains below, sequenced in a study of T cells in localized non-small cell lung cancer. Profiled with immunoSEQ multiplex PCR; TCRdb holds only in-frame clones, not every one. The data show some 2,400 clones, around a quarter seen once. The sample in question was lung tumor tissue, obtained before any cancer treatment. The receptors come from a male donor older than 55 with stage III squamous cell lung carcinoma.

This clone has just a few counts. V usage is TRBV29-1 and J usage is TRBJ1-2, with TRBD1 as a possible D gene (5 bases). CDR3 length: 12 amino acids. The V gene's germline CDR1 is SQVTM and CDR2 ANQGSEA. V shed 5 bases and J shed 8 bases, with 15 bases lying between them. The chain's CDR3 is CSVPTGQGGYTF. DNA for the CDR3: TGCAGCGTTCCCACAGGCCAGGGAGGCTACACCTTC.

The chain couples TRBV19 to TRBJ2-5; D may be TRBD2 (6 bases). The CDR3 is made up of 12 amino acids. Germline V gene sequence: CDR1 LNHDA, CDR2 SQIVND (reference sequence). With 10 bases removed from V and 5 bases from J, the gap between germline ends came to 14 bases. CDR3 DNA sequence: TGTGCCACCTCGGCTGGGGGGGAGACCCAGTACTTC. This sequence encodes CATSAGGETQYF.

By proportion, this clone is medium-sized. This chain uses TRBV4-1 with TRBJ1-2; D unresolved. Trimming removed 3 bases from V and 3 bases from J, with 17 bases in between. Germline loops: CDR1 MGHRA, CDR2 YSYEKL. The CDR3 extends over 16 amino acids. For the CDR3, the DNA is TGCGCCAGCAGCCAGACCATAAATACGGGGTACTATGGCTACACCTTC. This gives the protein CASSQTINTGYYGYTF.

This chain connects TRBV19 to TRBJ2-1; TRBD1 agrees at 12 bases. The V gene end was trimmed by 5 bases and the J gene end by 6 bases; junction bases not matched to a gene: 11. CDR1 and CDR2 from the germline V gene are LNHDA and SQIVND (reference sequence). This CDR3 region has 17 residues. The CDR3 nucleotides read TGTGCCAGTAGTGGGACAGGGGGCCGGATCAGCGTCAATGAGCAGTTCTTC. Protein: CASSGTGGRISVNEQFF.

This clone was seen a few times. The V gene is TRBV4-1, the J gene TRBJ2-3; a weak D match, TRBD1 (5 bases). Germline CDR1 is MGHRA and CDR2 is YSYEKL. This CDR3 contains 15 residues. V was cut by 1 base and J by 3 bases, with 11 bases left in between. The CDR3 coding sequence is TGCGCCAGCAGCCAAGTTTCCGCAGGGACAGATACGCAGTATTTT. As protein: CASSQVSAGTDTQYF.